These T cell receptor beta chains were read from a single sample in a study of blood T cell repertoires in COVID-19. Some clones are missing from TCRdb's copy, which holds only in-frame ones; the method was immunoSEQ multiplex PCR. The table records fewer than 200,000 clones, about 84% of them present only once. Sequenced input: PBMCs or T cells enriched from blood (not recorded which). The receptors shown here come from a woman between 35 and 50 years old with acute COVID-19. The CDR3 runs from the conserved cysteine through the conserved F or W.

>17|TRBV25-1
CASSESSDPPGGNEQFF
>15|TRBV19
CASSIMGGIAGELFF
>13|TRBV5-5
CASGDSPTSGYTF
>16|TRBV6-2/TRBV6-3
CASSDMAGGTWYTQYF
>15|TRBV4-2
CASSQGQDNNQPQHF
>14|TRBV5-6
CASSLLGTQETQYF
>10|TRBV20-1
CAVEAGTQYF
>14|TRBV29-1
CSVGSGTSTDTQYF
>18|TRBV6-1
CASSATGTGGLGGNTIYF
>18|TRBV5-1
CASSPPLFTSGINNEQFF
>13|TRBV27
CASSSQTRGKLFF
>14|TRBV4-1
CASSHGTNKETQYF
>14|TRBV4-2
CASSRDRVATEAFF
>14|TRBV6-5
CASSYSSGRGGYTF
>13|TRBV12-3/TRBV12-4
CASSQRAWETQYF
>15|TRBV19
CASSIRAGGDYGYTF
>15|TRBV2
CASTAGQGSTDTQYF
>14|TRBV11-2
CASSLRDTGQEQYF
>14|TRBV5-6
CASSKRTVSYGYTF
>15|TRBV2
CASSEGGASTDTQYF
>15|TRBV7-9
CASSSQRVNTGELFF
>16|TRBV5-6
CASSLGQGRYNSPLHF
>15|TRBV5-1
CASSLEGATNEKLFF
>15|TRBV5-6
CASSLVAGSTDTQYF
>11|TRBV29-1
CSGGQGAEAFF
>11|TRBV11-3
CASSFEETQYF
>18|TRBV9
CASSVTGTGFSGANVLTF
>13|TRBV19
CASSADRMYGYTF
>18|TRBV5-6
CASSWMTRAGGLNTEAFF
>13|TRBV6-5
CASRTSFQETQYF
>15|TRBV9
CASSVEAGGADEQFF
>19|TRBV24-1
CATSDRDRPRSSYNSPLHF
>14|TRBV7-9
CASSLAPGGGGYTF